The T cell receptor (beta chain) described here comes from a study of T cells after yellow fever vaccination. Whole-study findings and limits: Post-booster repertoires again held most primary-vaccination clones (roughly 96% CD4, roughly 88% CD8). Contamination by abundant bulk-population clonotypes could be present in FACS-sorted repertoires.

TCRdb reanalysed the 5' RACE reads using MiXCR and keeps one entry per CDR3 protein. The sample lists around 200,000 distinct CDR3 sequences; 11% were seen once. Trimming left V 6 bases short and J 0 bases short, with 4 bases between. The CDR3 is 12 amino acids. In this sample, this clonotype turned up a few times. Its target is unknown. The sequence came from a man aged 18-30 years who received the YFV17D yellow fever vaccine. Source: CD8+ T cells sorted from PBMCs, taken 15 days after the yellow fever booster vaccination. The chain joins TRBV12-3 or TRBV12-4 to TRBJ2-3; D is unclear. In nucleotides, the CDR3 is TGTGCCAGCAGGGATAGCACAGATACGCAGTATTTT. Amino acid sequence: CASRDSTDTQYF.